The rows below give T cell receptor beta chains drawn from one sample of a study of radiotherapy plus CTLA-4 blockade in lung cancer. The data were produced by immunoSEQ multiplex PCR, yet TCRdb's version contains in-frame clones alone and is incomplete. Of over 50,000 clones in the sample, under 80% were seen once. This material consisted of peripheral blood, taken from a patient treated with radiotherapy plus ipilimumab. Receptor source: a human donor with non-small cell lung cancer who had a complete response to radiotherapy plus ipilimumab. The CDR3 runs from the conserved cysteine through the conserved F or W. The D gene is left open where the match is weak. Only some rows state a clone size, as once, few, many or a class for expanded clones.

TRBV7-8	-	TRBJ1-5	TRBD1	CASSLGVVDRPGHF	TGTGCCAGCAGCTTAGGGGTTGTGGACAGGCCAGGACATTTT
TRBV27	-	TRBJ2-6	-	CASRDFAVMGGANVLTF	TGTGCCAGCAGGGACTTCGCCGTTATGGGGGGGGCCAACGTCCTGACTTTC
TRBV7-2	-	TRBJ2-1	-	CASSLEGNPYNEQFF	TGTGCCAGCAGCTTAGAGGGGAACCCTTACAATGAGCAGTTCTTC
TRBV7-6	-	TRBJ2-7	-	CASSNPPREQYF	TGTGCCAGCAGCAATCCCCCTCGGGAGCAGTACTTC
TRBV5-4	few	TRBJ1-2	TRBD1	CASSTRDRGGYGYTF	TGTGCCAGCAGCACTAGGGACAGGGGAGGCTATGGCTACACCTTC
TRBV6-1	many	TRBJ1-5	TRBD1	CASSALRGNQPQHF	TGTGCCAGCAGCGCCCTCAGGGGGAATCAGCCCCAGCATTTT
TRBV18	-	TRBJ2-1	TRBD1	CASSRGQGSGEQFF	TGTGCCAGCTCACGGGGACAGGGGTCGGGTGAGCAGTTCTTC
TRBV28	-	TRBJ2-3	TRBD1	CASRGQGADTQYF	TGTGCCAGCAGGGGCCAGGGGGCAGATACGCAGTATTTT
TRBV30	-	TRBJ2-3	TRBD2	CAWSVLLRGKSSDTDTQYF	TGTGCCTGGAGTGTACTTTTGCGGGGGAAAAGCAGCGACACAGATACGCAGTATTTT
TRBV28	-	TRBJ2-5	TRBD1	CASTETGASLGETQYF	TGTGCCAGCACTGAGACAGGGGCGTCCCTTGGGGAGACCCAGTACTTC
TRBV11-3	-	TRBJ2-2	-	CASSRGATNTGELFF	TGTGCCAGCAGCCGGGGGGCGACGAACACCGGGGAGCTGTTTTTT
TRBV7-2	-	TRBJ1-5	-	CASSLPNQPQHF	TGTGCCAGCAGCTTACCGAATCAGCCCCAGCATTTT
TRBV6-4	-	TRBJ2-1	-	CASSDSGRSEQFF	TGTGCCAGCAGTGACTCGGGTAGGAGTGAGCAGTTCTTC
TRBV6-4	-	TRBJ2-3	TRBD1	CASSAGTGDTDTQYF	TGTGCCAGCAGCGCCGGGACAGGGGACACAGATACGCAGTATTTT
TRBV7-8	few	TRBJ1-2	-	CASSLSTYEDGYTF	TGTGCCAGCAGCTTATCCACTTACGAGGATGGCTACACCTTC
TRBV5-1	-	TRBJ1-1	TRBD1	CASSVGTGDEAFF	TGCGCCAGCAGCGTCGGGACAGGTGATGAAGCTTTCTTT
TRBV19	few	TRBJ1-1	TRBD1	CASTQDRVNTEAFF	TGTGCCAGTACCCAGGACAGGGTGAACACTGAAGCTTTCTTT
TRBV18	-	TRBJ2-5	-	CASSRGLAQETQYF	TGTGCCAGCTCACGCGGACTGGCGCAAGAGACCCAGTACTTC
TRBV6-5	-	TRBJ1-2	-	CASSYSRSNYGYTF	TGTGCCAGCAGTTACTCTCGTTCTAACTATGGCTACACCTTC
TRBV30	-	TRBJ2-7	-	CAWSVRGVAYEQYF	TGTGCCTGGAGTGTCCGAGGTGTTGCGTACGAGCAGTACTTC
TRBV6-5	few	TRBJ2-7	-	CASSYRAGSSYEQYF	TGTGCCAGCAGTTACAGGGCGGGAAGCTCCTACGAGCAGTACTTC
TRBV30	-	TRBJ1-1	-	CAWSQINTEAFF	TGTGCCTGGAGTCAGATTAACACTGAAGCTTTCTTT
TRBV20-1	-	TRBJ2-7	-	CSASTSYEQYF	TGCAGTGCGAGCACTTCCTACGAGCAGTACTTC
TRBV5-1	-	TRBJ1-3	TRBD1	CASSLSPGQGIGNTIYF	TGCGCCAGCAGCTTGAGCCCGGGACAGGGGATTGGAAACACCATATATTTT
TRBV7-9	-	TRBJ1-6	TRBD1	CASSRFSGTGGSPLHF	TGTGCCAGCAGCCGATTTTCCGGGACAGGGGGCTCACCCCTCCACTTT
TRBV5-1	few	TRBJ1-2	TRBD1	CASSLADREYGYTF	TGCGCCAGCAGCTTGGCGGACAGGGAGTATGGCTACACCTTC
TRBV6-5	-	TRBJ1-6	-	CASREDSDGNSPLHF	TGTGCCAGCAGAGAGGACAGCGACGGGAATTCACCCCTCCACTTT
TRBV29-1	few	TRBJ1-1	-	CSVAISTANTEAFF	TGCAGCGTAGCCATATCGACAGCCAACACTGAAGCTTTCTTT
TRBV6-6	-	TRBJ1-1	-	CASSYRGGGNEAFF	TGTGCCAGCAGTTACAGGGGCGGGGGTAATGAAGCTTTCTTT
TRBV27	-	TRBJ2-1	-	CASSLRQANNEQFF	TGTGCCAGCAGTTTACGGCAGGCTAACAATGAGCAGTTCTTC
TRBV5-1	-	TRBJ1-1	-	CASSSDRFEAFF	TGCGCCAGCAGCTCAGACAGGTTTGAAGCTTTCTTT
TRBV29-1	-	TRBJ2-7	-	CSVGGDSRSYEQYF	TGCAGCGTTGGAGGCGACTCTCGCTCCTACGAGCAGTACTTC
TRBV11-2	-	TRBJ2-2	-	CASNPGTGPELFF	TGTGCCAGCAACCCCGGGACTGGACCTGAGCTGTTTTTT
TRBV20-1	-	TRBJ2-7	-	CSARRQNEQYF	TGCAGTGCTAGAAGACAGAACGAGCAGTACTTC
TRBV2	few	TRBJ1-1	-	CASSEGGQTEAFF	TGTGCCAGCAGTGAGGGGGGGCAAACTGAAGCTTTCTTT
TRBV27	once	TRBJ1-5	TRBD1	CASSFVTRPGQGLVQPQHF	TGTGCCAGCAGTTTTGTCACCCGACCCGGACAGGGTTTAGTTCAGCCCCAGCATTTT
TRBV2	-	TRBJ1-5	-	CASSGEGLEPQHF	TGTGCCAGCAGTGGGGAGGGGCTGGAGCCCCAGCATTTT
TRBV2	few	TRBJ1-1	-	CASRGGVGTRKAFF	TGTGCCAGCAGGGGGGGGGTAGGCACTAGGAAGGCTTTCTTT
TRBV25-1	-	TRBJ1-6	-	CASSEYRGTPNSPLHF	TGTGCCAGCAGTGAATATAGGGGAACTCCTAATTCACCCCTCCACTTT
TRBV7-9	-	TRBJ2-2	-	CASSLTRNTGELFF	TGTGCCAGCAGCCTCACTAGGAACACCGGGGAGCTGTTTTTT
TRBV7-8	-	TRBJ1-4	-	CASSPHPRDNNEKLFF	TGTGCCAGCAGCCCACACCCCCGGGACAATAATGAAAAACTGTTTTTT
TRBV15	-	TRBJ2-1	-	CATSTHSSPRYNEQFF	TGTGCCACCAGCACCCACAGCTCCCCGCGTTACAATGAGCAGTTCTTC
TRBV30	-	TRBJ1-1	-	CAWSFPSEAFF	TGTGCCTGGAGTTTCCCTTCTGAAGCTTTCTTT
TRBV4-3	-	TRBJ2-1	TRBD2	CASSQGTGGVNEQFF	TGCGCCAGCAGCCAAGGTACGGGAGGGGTTAATGAGCAGTTCTTC
TRBV19	-	TRBJ1-2	TRBD1	CATQRGQGSNYGYTF	TGTGCCACCCAGCGGGGACAGGGATCTAACTATGGCTACACCTTC
TRBV5-1	-	TRBJ2-5	TRBD2	CASSQRTSGGETQYF	TGCGCCAGCAGCCAAAGGACTAGCGGGGGAGAGACCCAGTACTTC
TRBV7-9	-	TRBJ1-2	TRBD1	CASSQGQGIYGYTF	TGTGCCAGCAGCCAAGGACAGGGGATATATGGCTACACCTTC